This T cell receptor (beta chain) was sequenced during a study of blood T cell repertoires in COVID-19. TCRdb's table, derived via immunoSEQ multiplex PCR, lists solely in-frame clones and lacks some. Of 150,000 to 200,000 clones listed, approximately 87% are singletons. CDR3 length: 18 residues. Germline V gene data show CDR1 as SGHAT and CDR2 as FQNNGV. Trimming pared 5 bases from V and 4 bases from J, leaving 24 bases between. This TCR was sampled from a woman between 55 and 75 years old with COVID-19, enrolled during active disease. The genes are TRBV11-2 and TRBJ2-1; tentatively, D is TRBD1 (6 bases). The sample consisted of peripheral blood. The CDR3 protein is CASSPREGVFRIYNEQFF. The CDR3 nucleotides read TGTGCCAGCAGCCCCCGTGAGGGGGTATTTCGCATTTACAATGAGCAGTTCTTC.